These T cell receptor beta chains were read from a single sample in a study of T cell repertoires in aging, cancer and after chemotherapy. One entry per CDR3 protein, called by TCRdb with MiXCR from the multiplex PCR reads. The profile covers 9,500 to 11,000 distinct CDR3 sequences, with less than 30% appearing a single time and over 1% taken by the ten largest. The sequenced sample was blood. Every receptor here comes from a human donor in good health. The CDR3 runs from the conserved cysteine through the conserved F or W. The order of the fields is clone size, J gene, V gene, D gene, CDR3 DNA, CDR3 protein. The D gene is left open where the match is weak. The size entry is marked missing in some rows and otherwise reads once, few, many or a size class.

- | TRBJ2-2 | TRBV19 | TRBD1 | TGTGCCAGTAGACCCGACAGGGGATTCACCGGGGAGCTGTCTTTT | CASRPDRGFTGELSF
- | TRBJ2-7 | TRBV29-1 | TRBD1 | TGCAGTGAGCGACAGGGATGGAACTACGAGCAGTACTTC | CSERQGWNYEQYF
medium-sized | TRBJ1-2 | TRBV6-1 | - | TGTGCCAGCAGTGAGGAACCGGGGTTTGGCTACACCTTC | CASSEEPGFGYTF
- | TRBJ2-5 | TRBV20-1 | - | TGCAGTGCCGCGGGACAGAGGGGCCCCCAAGAGACCCAGTACTTC | CSAAGQRGPQETQYF
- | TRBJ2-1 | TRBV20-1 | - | TGCAGTGCTAGGAAGCGGACCGCCTACAATGAGCAGTTCTTC | CSARKRTAYNEQFF
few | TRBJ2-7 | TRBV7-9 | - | TGTGCCAGCAGCTCAAAGTACTACGAGCAGTACTTC | CASSSKYYEQYF
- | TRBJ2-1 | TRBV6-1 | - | TGTGCCAGCAGTGAAGAAATCAATGAGCAGTTCTTC | CASSEEINEQFF
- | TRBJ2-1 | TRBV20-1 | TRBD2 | TGCAGTGCTAGGACCGTGGTAGCGGGAGATTCGTACAATGAGCAGTTCTTC | CSARTVVAGDSYNEQFF
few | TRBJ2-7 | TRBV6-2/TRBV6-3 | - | TGTGCCAGCAGGTCCCCGGGACGTACTGGCGAGCAGTACTTC | CASRSPGRTGEQYF
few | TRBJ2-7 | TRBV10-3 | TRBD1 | TGTGCCATCAGACGGGACAGGGGGACCTACGAGCAGTACTTC | CAIRRDRGTYEQYF
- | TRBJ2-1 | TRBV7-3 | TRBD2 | TGTGCCAGCAGCTTATTAGCGGGAGCCTACAATAAGCAGTTCTTC | CASSLLAGAYNKQFF
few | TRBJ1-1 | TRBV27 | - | TGTGCCAGCAGTTTATACATCTACACTGAAGCTTTCTTT | CASSLYIYTEAFF
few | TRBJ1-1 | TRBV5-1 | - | TGCGCCAGCAGCTTGTATTTGAACACTGAAGCTTTCTTT | CASSLYLNTEAFF
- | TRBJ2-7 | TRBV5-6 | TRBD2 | TGCGCCAGGAGTTTAGCGGGAGGGTACGGCCGAGACGAGCAGTACTTC | CARSLAGGYGRDEQYF
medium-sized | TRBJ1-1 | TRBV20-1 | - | TGCAGTGCTAGAGGTCAATCGGACTTTGAAGCTTTCTTT | CSARGQSDFEAFF
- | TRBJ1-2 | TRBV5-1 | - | TGCGCCAGCAGCTTGGACGGCTACTATGGCTACACCTTC | CASSLDGYYGYTF
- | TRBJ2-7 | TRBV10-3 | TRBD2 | TGTGCCATCAGTTTGGGACTAGCGGGAGGGGGCCACGAGCAGTACTTC | CAISLGLAGGGHEQYF
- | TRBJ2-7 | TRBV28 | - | TGTGCCAGCAGCCCCGACACGTTCAGGGACGAGCAGTACTTC | CASSPDTFRDEQYF
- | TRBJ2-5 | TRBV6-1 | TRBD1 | TGTGCCAGCAGTGAAGTGACAGGGGGCCAAGAGACCCAGTACTTC | CASSEVTGGQETQYF
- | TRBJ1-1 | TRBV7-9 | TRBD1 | TGTGCCAGCAGCTTAGAAGTGGTACAGGGACAGGATATGAACACTGAAGCTTTCTTT | CASSLEVVQGQDMNTEAFF
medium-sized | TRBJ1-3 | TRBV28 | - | TGTGCCAGCAGACCGCTCTCCTCTGGAAACACCATATATTTT | CASRPLSSGNTIYF